Listed here are 9 T cell receptor beta chains from one sample, sequenced in a study of T cell responses to AZD1222 COVID-19 vaccine. This table comes from immunoSEQ multiplex PCR, and its TCRdb copy is limited to in-frame clones, with some not included. The sample shows under 70,000 clones, 79% of them seen only once. The source material was peripheral blood, sampled on day 0 of MenACWY control vaccination. The receptors were gathered from an adult in good health.

This chain links TRBV13 with TRBJ1-2; no firm D call. The CDR3 is 14 amino acids. V lost 4 bases to trimming and J lost 8 bases, with 17 bases between them. Germline assignment: CDR1 PRHDT and CDR2 FYEKMQ (reference sequence). This CDR3 reads CASSSGRTLGGYTF. The CDR3 DNA is TGTGCCAGCAGCTCGGGTCGGACCCTTGGAGGCTACACCTTC.

This sequence joins TRBV30 and TRBJ1-6; D gene ambiguous. Germline lookup yields CDR1 GTSNPN and CDR2 SVGIG (reference sequence). The length of the CDR3 is 13 residues. V was clipped by 2 bases and J by 10 bases, with 12 bases between them. The CDR3 here is CAWSPALLSPLHF. In nucleotides, the CDR3 is TGTGCCTGGAGTCCCGCGTTGCTATCACCCCTCCACTTT.

This chain links TRBV6-1 with TRBJ2-5; D is tentatively TRBD1 or TRBD2 (5 bases each). Trimming left V 3 bases short and J 5 bases short, with 16 bases between. The germline CDR1 and CDR2 sequences are MNHNS and SASEGT. The CDR3 covers 15 residues. The CDR3 nucleotides read TGTGCCAGCAGTGAGCTGGATGGGGGTTACGAGACCCAGTACTTC. This sequence encodes CASSELDGGYETQYF.

V and J are TRBV5-1 and TRBJ2-1; 13 bases fit TRBD2. The length of the CDR3 is 15 residues. Trimming removed 3 bases from V and 6 bases from J; junction bases left unmatched: 3. From germline, CDR1 is SGHRS and CDR2 YFSETQ. CDR3 coding DNA: TGCGCCAGCAGCTCCGGACTAGCGGGAGTCAATGAGCAGTTCTTC. Protein sequence: CASSSGLAGVNEQFF.

This clone was seen just once. The V and J genes are TRBV20-1 and TRBJ2-1; D is unclear. The V gene's germline CDR1 is DFQATT and CDR2 SNEGSKA (reference sequence). This CDR3 is 11 amino acids long. The V end lost 5 bases, the J end lost 4 bases, and 6 bases lay between the germline ends. CDR3 in DNA: TGCAGTGCTTCCCCTTACAATGAGCAGTTCTTC. Residues: CSASPYNEQFF.

The chain combines TRBV28 with TRBJ2-2; D might be TRBD1 (6 bases). CDR1 is MDHEN, CDR2 SYDVKM, per germline. This CDR3 region has 13 residues. V shed 8 bases and J shed 1 base, with 8 bases lying between them. CDR3 nucleotide sequence: TGTGCCAGCCGAGGGGGGAACACCGGGGAGCTGTTTTTT. Translating gives CASRGGNTGELFF. The complete variable domain, with remaining parts taken from reference TRBV28 and TRBJ2-2, reads DVKVTQSSRYLVKRTGEKVFLECVQDMDHENMFWYRQDPGLGLRLIYFSYDVKMKEKGDIPEGYSVSREKKERFSLILESASTNQTSMYLCASRGGNTGELFFGEGSRLTVL.

The chain employs TRBV2 and TRBJ2-7; 7 bases agree with TRBD2. This CDR3 is built from 12 residues. CDR1 is SNHLY, CDR2 FYNNEI, per germline. Trimming removed 7 bases from V and 4 bases from J; junction bases left unmatched: 4. The CDR3 nucleotides are TGTGCCAGCACCGGGGGGAAATACGAGCAGTACTTC. This encodes CASTGGKYEQYF.

This clone was seen only once. This chain connects TRBV12-3 or TRBV12-4 to TRBJ1-4; TRBD1 matches 7 bases. This CDR3 spans 13 amino acids. Trimming cost V 6 bases and J 12 bases; bases outside gene matches: 10. This CDR3 reads CASRTGRVGQLFF. CDR3 coding DNA: TGTGCCAGCAGGACAGGGCGGGTTGGACAACTGTTTTTT.

CDR3 DNA: TGTGCCAGCAGCCCCACAGGGGTTTATAACTATGGCTACACCTTC. Encoded protein: CASSPTGVYNYGYTF. The rearrangement uses TRBV4-2 and TRBJ1-2; 7 bases are a match to TRBD1. The CDR3 consists of 15 residues. After removal of 4 bases from V and 1 base from J, the junction contained 6 bases not matched to a gene. From germline, CDR1 is LGHNA and CDR2 YNFKEQ.